A single sample is the source of the 28 T cell receptor beta chains below, sequenced in a study of PD-1 blockade in classical Hodgkin lymphoma. All trial patients relapsed after autologous stem cell transplantation. Repertoires were generated with immunoSEQ multiplex PCR, while TCRdb's copy carries only in-frame clones and drops some. The repertoire has 20,000 to 25,000 clones, 73% of them found once; the top ten carry roughly a quarter. Sequencing was performed on peripheral blood mononuclear cells (PBMCs), taken before the second cycle of nivolumab. The source is a human donor with classical Hodgkin lymphoma.

V gene TRBV9 combines with J gene TRBJ2-4; 11 positions agree with TRBD1. Losses at the gene ends were 4 bases for V and 6 bases for J; bases not matched to a gene: 3. The CDR3 sequence is 14 residues long. Germline V gene sequence: CDR1 SGDLS, CDR2 YYNGEE. The CDR3 is CASSFGTGGNIQYF. The CDR3 bases are TGTGCCAGCAGCTTTGGGACAGGGGGAAACATTCAGTACTTC.

There are a few counts of this clone. The chain combines TRBV4-1 with TRBJ2-3; TRBD2 matches at 7 bases. The length of the CDR3 is 13 residues. Germline V gene lookup returns CDR1 MGHRA and CDR2 YSYEKL. The junction had 5 bases not matched to a gene; V was cut back by 6 bases and J by 5 bases. The CDR3 DNA reads TGCGCCAGCAGGGGAGGGGAGGTAGATACGCAGTATTTT. This gives the protein CASRGGEVDTQYF.

The chain recombines TRBV27 with TRBJ2-5; TRBD2 matches 8 bases. The germline V gene encodes CDR1 MNHEY and CDR2 SMNVEV (reference sequence). Trimming took 5 bases from V and 5 from J; bases not matched to a gene: 7. The CDR3 has 14 residues. CDR3: CASSPRTSLETQYF. CDR3 sequence (DNA): TGTGCCAGCAGTCCAAGGACTAGCCTCGAGACCCAGTACTTC.

As for this clone: One end of the junction does not line up with germline, which may come from a read error. This chain uses TRBV27 with TRBJ2-3; 7 positions agree with TRBD2. CDR3 size: 16 residues. Germline CDR1 is MNHEY and CDR2 is SMNVEV (reference sequence). CDR3 DNA sequence: TGTGCCAGCAGCTTATTGCTAGCGGCTAACACAGATACGCAGTATTTT. Its translation: CASSLLLAANTDTQYF.

This rearrangement joins TRBV11-2 to TRBJ2-1, with D possibly being TRBD2 (5 bases). CDR1 and CDR2 from the germline V gene are SGHAT and FQNNGV. The CDR3 is 16 amino acids. V was trimmed by 1 base and J by 2 bases, leaving 12 bases between them. CDR3 bases: TGTGCCAGCAGCTTAGGGGGAGAGGGCCCCTACAATGAGCAGTTCTTC. This codes for CASSLGGEGPYNEQFF.

This clone appeared a few times. This chain links TRBV5-1 with TRBJ2-5; a possible D gene is TRBD1 (6 bases). Trimming cost V 2 bases and J 0 bases, with 14 bases left between them. This CDR3 is built from 16 residues. The V gene's germline CDR1 is SGHRS and CDR2 YFSETQ. The CDR3: CASSFGQKLYQETQYF. The CDR3, as DNA: TGCGCCAGCAGCTTTGGACAGAAACTATACCAAGAGACCCAGTACTTC.

V gene TRBV15 combines with J gene TRBJ1-1, with D possibly TRBD1 on 5 matching bases. In germline, CDR1 is LNHNV, CDR2 YYDKDF (reference sequence). The V and J ends lost 3 bases and 4 bases respectively, with 12 bases between them. This CDR3 has 14 residues. CDR3 sequence: CATSSPGTVTEAFF. The CDR3 DNA is TGTGCCACCAGCAGCCCAGGGACTGTCACTGAAGCTTTCTTT.

CDR3 DNA: TGTGCCAGCAGCTTAGGACAGTTGTACGAGCAGTACTTC. Protein: CASSLGQLYEQYF. This chain links TRBV6-5 with TRBJ2-7; possibly TRBD1 for D (6 bases). CDR3 length: 13 amino acids. Germline CDR1 is MNHEY and CDR2 is SVGAGI. Trimming cost V 6 bases and J 4 bases, with 13 bases left between them.

V is TRBV4-2 and J is TRBJ1-4; D is unresolved. The ends were cut back, 0 bases at V and 7 bases at J, with 12 bases in the middle. CDR1 is LGHNA, CDR2 YNFKEQ, per germline. There are 15 residues in the CDR3. Here the CDR3 reads CASSQESGSGEKLFF. CDR3 nucleotide sequence: TGTGCCAGCAGCCAAGAATCGGGATCGGGTGAAAAACTGTTTTTT.

This rearrangement joins TRBV7-8 to TRBJ1-2; TRBD1 aligns across 7 bases. This CDR3 spans 15 amino acids. V trimming: 3 bases; J trimming: 5 bases; junction bases outside the gene matches: 9. Looked up from germline, CDR1 is SGHVS and CDR2 is FQNEAQ. This chain's CDR3 is CASSLGGQVAYGYTF. For the CDR3, the DNA is TGTGCCAGCAGCTTGGGCGGACAGGTGGCTTATGGCTACACCTTC.

V is TRBV4-2 and J is TRBJ1-3, with D unclear. Germline CDR1 is LGHNA and CDR2 is YNFKEQ. The V end lost 0 bases, the J end lost 0 bases, and 9 bases lay between the germline ends. The CDR3 runs to 16 residues. The chain's CDR3 is CASSQDPVISGNTIYF. The CDR3, as DNA: TGTGCCAGCAGCCAAGACCCGGTGATCTCTGGAAACACCATATATTTT.

This chain joins TRBV10-3 and TRBJ2-2; 12 bases agree with TRBD2. Germline values: CDR1 ENHRY, CDR2 SYGVKD. The CDR3 sequence is 17 residues long. V trimming: 6 bases; J trimming: 6 bases; junction bases outside the gene matches: 11. The DNA of the CDR3 is TGTGCCATCAGCGCTCGACTAGCGGGAGACTTGTCCGGGGAGCTGTTTTTT. Its translation: CAISARLAGDLSGELFF.

The V and J genes are TRBV13 and TRBJ2-3; 9 bases match TRBD1. V lost 2 bases and J lost 4; bases outside the gene matches: 4. The CDR3 length is 15 residues. Germline V lookup: CDR1 PRHDT, CDR2 FYEKMQ (reference sequence). The CDR3 DNA reads as TGTGCCAGCAGCTTATGGACAGGGGTTGCAGATACGCAGTATTTT. Translation gives CASSLWTGVADTQYF.

This chain connects TRBV4-1 to TRBJ2-1, with 7 bases lining up with TRBD2. Unmatched junction bases numbered 8, after V lost 1 base and J lost 8 bases. Germline CDR1 MGHRA, CDR2 YSYEKL. The CDR3 contains 15 residues. The CDR3: CASSQGTRFLDEQFF. For the CDR3, the DNA is TGCGCCAGCAGCCAAGGGACTAGATTCTTGGATGAGCAGTTCTTC.

The rearrangement links TRBV5-1 to TRBJ2-7, with TRBD1 matching 7 bases. Germline assignment: CDR1 SGHRS and CDR2 YFSETQ. After removal of 3 bases from V and 0 bases from J, the junction contained 9 bases not matched to a gene. The CDR3 runs 16 residues. The CDR3 DNA sequence: TGCGCCAGCAGCTATGAGGGGGCCTTAGGCTCCTACGAGCAGTACTTC. Protein: CASSYEGALGSYEQYF.

This chain joins TRBV10-3 and TRBJ2-1, with unresolved D. V was pared by 5 bases and J by 4 bases, with 6 bases between. Per germline, CDR1 ENHRY and CDR2 SYGVKD. This CDR3 is built from 12 residues. The CDR3 DNA follows: TGTGCCATCAGTCCTCATTACAATGAGCAGTTCTTC. Amino acid sequence: CAISPHYNEQFF.

This clone appeared a single time. The V gene is TRBV2, the J gene TRBJ2-3; D gene unclear. The ends were cut back, 10 bases at V and 6 bases at J, with 20 bases in the middle. This CDR3 has 14 residues. The germline gives CDR1 SNHLY, CDR2 FYNNEI. The CDR3 protein is CANQRLNKEDTQYF. The DNA of the CDR3 is TGTGCCAACCAGCGACTCAACAAGGAGGATACGCAGTATTTT.

V and J are TRBV6-1 and TRBJ2-7; 11 bases agree with TRBD2. The ends lost 7 bases at V and 5 bases at J; junction bases unmatched: 10. The V gene's germline CDR1 is MNHNS and CDR2 SASEGT. This CDR3 has 15 amino acids. The CDR3 is CASMFVAGGPDEQYF. The CDR3 DNA reads TGTGCCAGCATGTTTGTAGCGGGAGGGCCGGACGAGCAGTACTTC.

The CDR3, as DNA: TGTGCCAGTAGCCTATACTCTAGCGGGGGGATCGATACGCAGTATTTT. Residues: CASSLYSSGGIDTQYF. This chain connects TRBV19 to TRBJ2-3; 11 bases are a match to TRBD2. Trimming at V came to 6 bases and at J to 6 bases, leaving 11 bases not matched to a gene. Germline V lookup: CDR1 LNHDA, CDR2 SQIVND (reference sequence). The length of the CDR3 is 16 residues. Drawing the rest from reference TRBV19 and TRBJ2-3, the complete variable domain is DGGITQSPKYLFRKEGQNVTLSCEQNLNHDAMYWYRQDPGQGLRLIYYSQIVNDFQKGDIAEGYSVSREKKESFPLTVTSAQKNPTAFYLCASSLYSSGGIDTQYFGPGTRLTVL.

This chain links TRBV29-1 with TRBJ1-2; a weak D match, TRBD1 (5 bases). Per the germline V gene, CDR1 is SQVTM and CDR2 is ANQGSEA. The CDR3 is made up of 14 amino acids. Trimming removed 4 bases at V and 8 bases at J, with 20 bases between. CDR3 residues: CSVVIQEQVYGYTF. The DNA for the CDR3 is TGCAGCGTTGTAATTCAGGAACAGGTGTACGGCTACACCTTC.

This clone has just a few counts. The J gene is TRBJ1-2, the V gene TRBV28; D gene ambiguous. The germline gives CDR1 MDHEN, CDR2 SYDVKM. Trimming took 6 bases from V and 4 from J, leaving 18 bases between them. The CDR3 has 15 residues. The CDR3 protein is CASSVLAESGYGYTF. CDR3 DNA sequence: TGTGCCAGCAGCGTGTTGGCCGAGAGTGGCTATGGCTACACCTTC.

The genes are TRBV27 and TRBJ1-3, with D perhaps matching TRBD1 (5 bases). The CDR3 has 15 residues. CDR1 and CDR2 from the germline V gene are MNHEY and SMNVEV (reference sequence). Trimming shortened V by 7 bases and J by 0 bases, and 13 bases separated the two germline ends. The chain's CDR3 is CASNFDSCSGNTIYF. CDR3 DNA: TGTGCCAGCAACTTCGACAGCTGCTCTGGAAACACCATATATTTT.

This chain connects TRBV5-4 to TRBJ2-3; 10 nucleotides align to TRBD2. The ends lost 0 bases at V and 2 bases at J; junction bases unmatched: 6. This CDR3 region has 17 residues. Germline CDR1 and CDR2: SGHNT and YYREEE (reference sequence). The CDR3 sequence: CASSLDQREGNTDTQYF. As DNA, the CDR3 is TGTGCCAGCAGCTTGGACCAGCGGGAGGGAAACACAGATACGCAGTATTTT.

The chain is built from TRBV5-1 and TRBJ2-2, with 15 bases that match TRBD2. The V and J ends lost 3 bases and 7 bases, in that order; junction bases with no gene match: 7. Germline V gene lookup returns CDR1 SGHRS and CDR2 YFSETQ. The CDR3 contains 17 residues. The CDR3 DNA is TGCGCCAGCAGCTCCGGACTAGCGGGAGGGCCCGGCGGGGAGCTGTTTTTT. It codes for CASSSGLAGGPGGELFF.

V and J are TRBV18 and TRBJ1-1; D is unresolved. The CDR3 runs 15 residues. The germline V gene has CDR1 KGHSH and CDR2 LQKENI. V lost 2 bases, J lost 1 base, and 11 bases lay in between. The CDR3 DNA is TGTGCCAGCTCACCATCCCGGCGTGAGAACACTGAAGCTTTCTTT. Translated: CASSPSRRENTEAFF.

This rearrangement joins TRBV21-1 to TRBJ2-5; TRBD1, the D gene given by the table, was not confirmed from the DNA. TRBV21-1 is labeled a pseudogene. The length of the CDR3 is 16 residues. CDR3 amino acids: CASSLARGRVWETQYF. The CDR3 DNA is TGTGCCAGCAGTCTTGCGAGGGGGCGAGTATGGGAGACCCAGTACTTC.

The chain recombines TRBV19 with TRBJ1-5, with 8 bases fitting TRBD1. CDR3 length: 15 amino acids. CDR1 LNHDA and CDR2 SQIVND come from the germline V gene (reference sequence). V lost 4 bases, J lost 4 bases, and 6 bases stayed unmatched. For the CDR3, the DNA is TGTGCCAGTAGTAGACTTACAGGGGGAAATCAGCCCCAGCATTTT. It specifies CASSRLTGGNQPQHF.

This rearrangement joins TRBV27 to TRBJ2-5; D possibly matches TRBD1 or TRBD2 (6 bases each). Germline CDR1 MNHEY, CDR2 SMNVEV (reference sequence). V shed 6 bases and J shed 5 bases, with 22 bases lying between them. The CDR3 is 16 amino acids. The CDR3 region is CASRTGGGAGEETQYF. CDR3 bases: TGTGCCAGCAGGACCGGGGGCGGGGCCGGGGAGGAGACCCAGTACTTC.